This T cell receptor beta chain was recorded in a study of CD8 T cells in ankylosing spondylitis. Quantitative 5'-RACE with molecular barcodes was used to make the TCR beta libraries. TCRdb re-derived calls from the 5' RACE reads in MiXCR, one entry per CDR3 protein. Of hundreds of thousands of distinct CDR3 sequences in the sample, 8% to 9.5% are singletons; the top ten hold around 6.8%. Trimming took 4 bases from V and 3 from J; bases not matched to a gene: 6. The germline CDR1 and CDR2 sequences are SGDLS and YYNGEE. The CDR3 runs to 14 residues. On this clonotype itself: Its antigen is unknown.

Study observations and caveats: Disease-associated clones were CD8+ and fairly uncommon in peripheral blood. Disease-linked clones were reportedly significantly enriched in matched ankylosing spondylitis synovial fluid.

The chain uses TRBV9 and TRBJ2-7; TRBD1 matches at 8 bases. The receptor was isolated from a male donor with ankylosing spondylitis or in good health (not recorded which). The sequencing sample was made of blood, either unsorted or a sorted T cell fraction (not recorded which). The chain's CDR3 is CASSPRQGNYEQYF. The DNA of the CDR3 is TGTGCCAGCAGCCCTCGACAGGGGAACTACGAGCAGTACTTC. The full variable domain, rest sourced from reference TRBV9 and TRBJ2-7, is DSGVTQTPKHLITATGQRVTLRCSPRSGDLSVYWYQQSLDQGLQFLIQYYNGEERAKGNILERFSAQQFPDLHSELNLSSLELGDSALYFCASSPRQGNYEQYFGPGTRLTVT.